This is a list of T cell receptor beta chains from one sample in a study of blood T cell repertoires in COVID-19. Using immunoSEQ multiplex PCR, the repertoire was profiled, and TCRdb retains in-frame clones only, with some absent. The sample records a few hundred thousand clones, approximately 90% being singletons. The material sequenced was PBMCs or T cells enriched from blood (not recorded which). Every receptor here comes from a young man with acute COVID-19. Each CDR3 is given with its conserved first and last residue. D genes are given only for firm matches. The size entry is marked missing in some rows and otherwise reads once, few, many or a size class.

v_gene: TRBV7-9
abundance: .
d_gene: .
j_gene: TRBJ1-1
CDR3nt: TGTGCCAGCAGCTTGGGAGGGGACACTGAAGCTTTCTTT
CDR3aa: CASSLGGDTEAFF

v_gene: TRBV7-2
abundance: once
d_gene: .
j_gene: TRBJ1-5
CDR3nt: TGTGCCTCGCAGTTGGCCAATCAGCCCCAGCATTTT
CDR3aa: CASQLANQPQHF

v_gene: TRBV29-1
abundance: .
d_gene: .
j_gene: TRBJ2-1
CDR3nt: TGCAGCGCCCGGGACTTGAATAACAATGAGCAGTTCTTC
CDR3aa: CSARDLNNNEQFF

v_gene: TRBV5-6
abundance: once
d_gene: TRBD1
j_gene: TRBJ2-2
CDR3nt: TGTGCCAGCAGACCTGGACAGGCTTTCACCGGGGAGCTGTTTTTT
CDR3aa: CASRPGQAFTGELFF

v_gene: TRBV27
abundance: .
d_gene: TRBD2
j_gene: TRBJ2-1
CDR3nt: TGTGCCAGCAGGAGAATGGGACTAGCGGGAGGGGATGAGCAGTTCTTC
CDR3aa: CASRRMGLAGGDEQFF

v_gene: TRBV6-5
abundance: .
d_gene: .
j_gene: TRBJ2-7
CDR3nt: TGTGCCAGCAGCTATTCGGTTGGAGTTACCGAGCAGTACTTC
CDR3aa: CASSYSVGVTEQYF

v_gene: TRBV28
abundance: .
d_gene: TRBD1
j_gene: TRBJ1-2
CDR3nt: TGTGCCAGCAGTCAAACAGGGGGCGCACGGTATGGCTACACCTTC
CDR3aa: CASSQTGGARYGYTF

v_gene: TRBV28
abundance: .
d_gene: TRBD1
j_gene: TRBJ2-1
CDR3nt: TGTGCCAGCAGTCCGACAGGGGAAGGAAACAATGAGCAGTTCTTC
CDR3aa: CASSPTGEGNNEQFF

v_gene: TRBV5-1
abundance: once
d_gene: .
j_gene: TRBJ1-1
CDR3nt: TGCGCCAGCAGCTTGCAGGGAAACACTGAAGCTTTCTTT
CDR3aa: CASSLQGNTEAFF

v_gene: TRBV29-1
abundance: .
d_gene: TRBD1
j_gene: TRBJ1-2
CDR3nt: TGCAGCTCGATCGGGGGACAGGGGTGGGGCTACACCTTC
CDR3aa: CSSIGGQGWGYTF

v_gene: TRBV29-1
abundance: .
d_gene: .
j_gene: TRBJ1-1
CDR3nt: TGCAGCGTTCGGGGGACCCAGACCACAACTGCTTTCTTT
CDR3aa: CSVRGTQTTTAFF

v_gene: TRBV3-1/TRBV3-2
abundance: .
d_gene: .
j_gene: TRBJ2-7
CDR3nt: TGTGCCAGCAGCCAAGATCCCGGCGGAACCTACGAGCAGTACTTC
CDR3aa: CASSQDPGGTYEQYF

v_gene: TRBV27
abundance: .
d_gene: TRBD2
j_gene: TRBJ2-5
CDR3nt: TGTGCCAGCAGTTTAAGGGCTAGCGGGAGCATGGCGGGAGAGACCCAGTACTTC
CDR3aa: CASSLRASGSMAGETQYF

v_gene: TRBV28
abundance: .
d_gene: TRBD1
j_gene: TRBJ2-2
CDR3nt: TGTGCCAGCAGTTTCGCGGGACAGGGTAGGATCGGGGAGCTGTTTTTT
CDR3aa: CASSFAGQGRIGELFF

v_gene: TRBV3-1/TRBV3-2
abundance: .
d_gene: .
j_gene: TRBJ2-2
CDR3nt: TGTGCCAGCAGCCCTAGCATTCCCGGGGAGCTGTTTTTT
CDR3aa: CASSPSIPGELFF

v_gene: TRBV30
abundance: once
d_gene: .
j_gene: TRBJ1-5
CDR3nt: TGTGCCTGGTCAACCGGAGGGTCGAGGCCCCAGCATTTT
CDR3aa: CAWSTGGSRPQHF

v_gene: TRBV10-3
abundance: .
d_gene: TRBD1
j_gene: TRBJ2-3
CDR3nt: TGTGCCATCAAGGCCCCGGGACAGAACACAGATACGCAGTATTTT
CDR3aa: CAIKAPGQNTDTQYF

v_gene: TRBV5-1
abundance: .
d_gene: .
j_gene: TRBJ1-2
CDR3nt: TGCGCCAGCAGCTTAAATCTTAACTATGGCTACACCTTC
CDR3aa: CASSLNLNYGYTF

v_gene: TRBV27
abundance: .
d_gene: TRBD2
j_gene: TRBJ2-7
CDR3nt: TGTGCCAGCAGTTTAGGATACGGGAGGTACGAGCAGTACTTC
CDR3aa: CASSLGYGRYEQYF

v_gene: TRBV4-3
abundance: .
d_gene: .
j_gene: TRBJ2-1
CDR3nt: TGCGCCAGCAGCCTTACAGGTGGAGCCTACAATGAGCAGTTCTTC
CDR3aa: CASSLTGGAYNEQFF

v_gene: TRBV11-2
abundance: .
d_gene: .
j_gene: TRBJ2-2
CDR3nt: TGTGCCAGCAGTCCTCGTCGGGTCACCGGGGAGCTGTTTTTT
CDR3aa: CASSPRRVTGELFF

v_gene: TRBV9
abundance: .
d_gene: .
j_gene: TRBJ1-1
CDR3nt: TGTGCCAGCAGCCTGAGCCGGGAGACTGAAGCTTTCTTT
CDR3aa: CASSLSRETEAFF

v_gene: TRBV25-1
abundance: once
d_gene: .
j_gene: TRBJ2-5
CDR3nt: TGTGCCAGCAGAGATCCGGGAGCTCGGGCCCAAGAGACCCAGTACTTC
CDR3aa: CASRDPGARAQETQYF

v_gene: TRBV7-9
abundance: .
d_gene: .
j_gene: TRBJ2-5
CDR3nt: TGTGCCAGCAGCTTAGTGAAGACAGGATCCAAAGAGACCCAGTACTTC
CDR3aa: CASSLVKTGSKETQYF

v_gene: TRBV19
abundance: .
d_gene: TRBD2
j_gene: TRBJ2-1
CDR3nt: TGTGCCAGTAGTATTTCGGGTAGCGGGAGCTACAATGAGCAGTTCTTC
CDR3aa: CASSISGSGSYNEQFF

v_gene: TRBV18
abundance: once
d_gene: TRBD1
j_gene: TRBJ1-5
CDR3nt: TGTGCCAGCTCAAGGGGGACAGGGAGTCAGCCCCAGCATTTT
CDR3aa: CASSRGTGSQPQHF

v_gene: TRBV27
abundance: .
d_gene: TRBD2
j_gene: TRBJ2-1
CDR3nt: TGTGCCAGCAGGACCGGGACTAGCGCTTTCAATGAGCAGTTCTTC
CDR3aa: CASRTGTSAFNEQFF

v_gene: TRBV5-4
abundance: .
d_gene: TRBD2
j_gene: TRBJ2-3
CDR3nt: TGTGCCAGCAGCACAAGACTAGCCAAGCACACAGATACGCAGTATTTT
CDR3aa: CASSTRLAKHTDTQYF

v_gene: TRBV18
abundance: .
d_gene: TRBD1
j_gene: TRBJ1-1
CDR3nt: TGTGCCAGCTCACCACCGGGACAGGGCACTGAAGCTTTCTTT
CDR3aa: CASSPPGQGTEAFF

v_gene: TRBV5-1
abundance: .
d_gene: TRBD1
j_gene: TRBJ2-1
CDR3nt: TGCGCCAGCAGCTCGGGACAGGGTTACAATGAGCAGTTCTTC
CDR3aa: CASSSGQGYNEQFF

v_gene: TRBV6-5
abundance: .
d_gene: TRBD1
j_gene: TRBJ2-7
CDR3nt: TGTGCCAGCAGTCCCGGACAGGGAACCCGCGAGCAGTACTTC
CDR3aa: CASSPGQGTREQYF

v_gene: TRBV27
abundance: .
d_gene: .
j_gene: TRBJ1-1
CDR3nt: TGTGCCAGCAGTCCTAGGGGCGGATTTACAGGGAGCACTGAAGCTTTCTTT
CDR3aa: CASSPRGGFTGSTEAFF

v_gene: TRBV7-9
abundance: .
d_gene: .
j_gene: TRBJ2-5
CDR3nt: TGTGCCAGCAGCTTAGGCGGCCTAGCGGAGACCCAGTACTTC
CDR3aa: CASSLGGLAETQYF

v_gene: TRBV29-1
abundance: .
d_gene: TRBD1
j_gene: TRBJ2-3
CDR3nt: TGCAGCGTTGAAGGATGGGGACAGGGAAATACGCAGTATTTT
CDR3aa: CSVEGWGQGNTQYF

v_gene: TRBV11-2
abundance: .
d_gene: .
j_gene: TRBJ2-4
CDR3nt: TGTGCCAGCAGCTTATCGGGGAACATTCAGTACTTC
CDR3aa: CASSLSGNIQYF

v_gene: TRBV24-1
abundance: .
d_gene: .
j_gene: TRBJ2-2
CDR3nt: TGTGCCACCAGTGATTTACGCGGGAACACCGGGGAGCTGTTTTTT
CDR3aa: CATSDLRGNTGELFF

v_gene: TRBV6-1
abundance: .
d_gene: .
j_gene: TRBJ1-3
CDR3nt: TGTGCCAGCAGTGCTCGGGACTTTAGCTCTGGAAACACCATATATTTT
CDR3aa: CASSARDFSSGNTIYF

v_gene: TRBV28
abundance: few
d_gene: TRBD1
j_gene: TRBJ2-5
CDR3nt: TGTGCCAGCCACTCTCCTATACAGGGGAAGACCCAGTACTTC
CDR3aa: CASHSPIQGKTQYF

v_gene: TRBV6-5
abundance: .
d_gene: .
j_gene: TRBJ1-5
CDR3nt: TGTGCCAGCCAGGGTAACCAGCCCCAGCATTTT
CDR3aa: CASQGNQPQHF

v_gene: TRBV10-2
abundance: .
d_gene: .
j_gene: TRBJ1-3
CDR3nt: TGCGCCAGCAGTGAGCAGGGGAACACCATATATTTT
CDR3aa: CASSEQGNTIYF

v_gene: TRBV14
abundance: .
d_gene: .
j_gene: TRBJ1-3
CDR3nt: TGTGCCAGCAGTCCTCGGAGAGGCCGCTCTGGAAACACCATATATTTT
CDR3aa: CASSPRRGRSGNTIYF

v_gene: TRBV27
abundance: .
d_gene: TRBD1
j_gene: TRBJ1-2
CDR3nt: TGTGCCAGCAGTTTAGGGACAGGGGTTGGCTACACCTTC
CDR3aa: CASSLGTGVGYTF

v_gene: TRBV24-1
abundance: .
d_gene: TRBD2
j_gene: TRBJ2-7
CDR3nt: TGTGCCACCAGTAGTAGCGGGAGGGCCCCCTACGAGCAGTACTTC
CDR3aa: CATSSSGRAPYEQYF

v_gene: TRBV10-1
abundance: .
d_gene: .
j_gene: TRBJ1-1
CDR3nt: TGCGCCAGCAGTCTGGGGGGGAACACTGAAGCTTTCTTT
CDR3aa: CASSLGGNTEAFF

v_gene: TRBV29-1
abundance: .
d_gene: .
j_gene: TRBJ1-2
CDR3nt: TGCAGCGTTGCGGGGGAGGGGAACTATGGCTACACCTTC
CDR3aa: CSVAGEGNYGYTF

v_gene: TRBV10-3
abundance: .
d_gene: TRBD1
j_gene: TRBJ1-1
CDR3nt: TGTGCCATGTCGGGACAGGGGGCGGCCGCTGAAGCTTTCTTT
CDR3aa: CAMSGQGAAAEAFF

v_gene: TRBV11-3
abundance: .
d_gene: TRBD1
j_gene: TRBJ1-4
CDR3nt: TGTGCCAGCAGCAAGGGGGCCGCGGAAGAAAAACTGTTTTTT
CDR3aa: CASSKGAAEEKLFF

v_gene: TRBV18
abundance: .
d_gene: TRBD2
j_gene: TRBJ2-1
CDR3nt: TGTGCCAGCTCATCACCACGGTTTGGGCTAGCGGGAGTTACGGGGCAGTTCTTC
CDR3aa: CASSSPRFGLAGVTGQFF

v_gene: TRBV18
abundance: .
d_gene: TRBD1
j_gene: TRBJ1-5
CDR3nt: TGTGCCAGCTCACAGGAGGGACAGCTCAATCAGCCCCAGCATTTT
CDR3aa: CASSQEGQLNQPQHF

v_gene: TRBV29-1
abundance: .
d_gene: .
j_gene: TRBJ2-7
CDR3nt: TGCAGCGTTGGGGCAGGTGGGAGCGAGCAGTACTTC
CDR3aa: CSVGAGGSEQYF

v_gene: TRBV5-5
abundance: .
d_gene: TRBD1
j_gene: TRBJ1-5
CDR3nt: TGTGCCAGCAGCTTTTACGGGACAGCAAATCAGCCCCAGCATTTT
CDR3aa: CASSFYGTANQPQHF

v_gene: TRBV7-6
abundance: .
d_gene: .
j_gene: TRBJ1-1
CDR3nt: TGTGCCAGCAGCTTTTCGCGGAACACTGAAGCTTTCTTT
CDR3aa: CASSFSRNTEAFF

v_gene: TRBV18
abundance: .
d_gene: .
j_gene: TRBJ2-5
CDR3nt: TGTGCCAGCTCACCACAAGCGACCCAAGAGACCCAGTACTTC
CDR3aa: CASSPQATQETQYF

v_gene: TRBV29-1
abundance: .
d_gene: TRBD2
j_gene: TRBJ2-1
CDR3nt: TGCAGCGTTGAACTAGCGGGATTTTACAATGAGCAGTTCTTC
CDR3aa: CSVELAGFYNEQFF